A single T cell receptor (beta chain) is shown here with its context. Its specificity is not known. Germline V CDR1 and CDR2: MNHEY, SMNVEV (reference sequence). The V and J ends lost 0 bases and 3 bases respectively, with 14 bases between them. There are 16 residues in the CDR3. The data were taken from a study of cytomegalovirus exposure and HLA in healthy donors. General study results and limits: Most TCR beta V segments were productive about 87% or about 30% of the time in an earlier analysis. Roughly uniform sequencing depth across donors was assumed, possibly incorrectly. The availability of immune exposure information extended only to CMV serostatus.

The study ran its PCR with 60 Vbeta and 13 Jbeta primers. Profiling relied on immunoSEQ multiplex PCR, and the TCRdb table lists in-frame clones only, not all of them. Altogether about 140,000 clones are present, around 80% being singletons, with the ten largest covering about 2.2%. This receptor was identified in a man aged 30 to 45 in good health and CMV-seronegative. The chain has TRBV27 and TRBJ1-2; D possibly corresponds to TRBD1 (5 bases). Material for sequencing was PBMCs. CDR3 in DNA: TGTGCCAGCAGTTTATCCGGGCAGGGTGGGTACTATGGCTACACCTTC. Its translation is CASSLSGQGGYYGYTF.